The 27 T cell receptor beta chains below were found in one sample sequenced in a study of T cells in Graves' hyperthyroidism and ophthalmopathy. RNA transcripts yielded amplified TCR beta CDR3 regions. Carried out on the TCR CDR3, a first-round RT-PCR used the HTBI primer set. TCRdb recomputed calls from the multiplex PCR reads with MiXCR, one row per CDR3 protein. The data hold approximately 370,000 distinct CDR3 sequences, with about 15% observed a single time. Sequencing input: blood. These TCRs come from a woman under 40 with Graves' hyperthyroidism.

There are many counts of this clonotype. This sequence joins TRBV7-8 and TRBJ2-3, with D tentatively TRBD2 (6 bases). V shed 2 bases and J shed 1 base, with 10 bases lying between them. Germline lookup yields CDR1 SGHVS and CDR2 FQNEAQ. This CDR3 is 15 amino acids long. The CDR3 bases are TGTGCCAGCAGCTTATACGGGAGCCGCACAGATACGCAGTATTTT. This sequence encodes CASSLYGSRTDTQYF.

This clonotype appeared once. The missing conserved phenylalanine or tryptophan at the end of this CDR3 makes a read error likely. The CDR3 DNA reads TGTGCCAGCAGTTTTTCTACGGACAGAGAAGAGACCCAGTACCTC. Protein product: CASSFSTDREETQYL. The rearrangement links TRBV12-3 or TRBV12-4 to TRBJ2-5; the D gene is possibly TRBD1 (6 bases). Trimming pared 3 bases from V and 3 bases from J, leaving 14 bases between. The CDR3 runs 15 residues.

The rearrangement uses TRBV7-9 and TRBJ2-1; D may be TRBD1 (5 bases). V was trimmed by 10 bases and J by 0 bases, leaving 16 bases between them. CDR1 is SEHNR and CDR2 is FQNEAQ in the germline V gene (reference sequence). There are 15 residues in the CDR3. Here the CDR3 reads CATGTGQNSYNEQFF. The CDR3 DNA is TGTGCCACTGGAACAGGTCAGAACTCCTACAATGAGCAGTTCTTC.

This clonotype was observed a single time. The chain is built from TRBV3-1 and TRBJ2-7; TRBD2 might be the D (6 bases). Germline V CDR1 and CDR2: LGHDT, YNNKEL (reference sequence). With 4 bases removed from V and 4 bases from J, the gap between germline ends came to 17 bases. This CDR3 is built from 15 residues. The chain's CDR3 is CASSRGEIRPYEQYF. CDR3 DNA sequence: TGTGCCAGCAGCCGGGGGGAGATACGCCCTTACGAGCAGTACTTC.

The gene calls are TRBV5-1 and TRBJ1-1; D perhaps matches TRBD1 (5 bases). In germline, CDR1 is SGHRS, CDR2 YFSETQ. The V end lost 4 bases, the J end lost 5 bases, and 15 bases lay between the germline ends. This CDR3 region has 14 residues. The CDR3: CASSNYGAQTEAFF. The CDR3 bases are TGCGCCAGCAGCAACTATGGGGCGCAAACTGAAGCTTTCTTT.

This chain links TRBV5-1 with TRBJ1-5; D is uncertain. The CDR3 runs 15 residues. V was cut by 1 base and J by 3 bases, with 11 bases left in between. Germline assignment: CDR1 SGHRS and CDR2 YFSETQ. CDR3 sequence reads: CASSLSGEHNQPQHF. The DNA of the CDR3 is TGCGCCAGCAGCTTGTCCGGGGAACACAATCAGCCCCAGCATTTT.

This clonotype has a handful of counts. The rearrangement uses TRBV28 and TRBJ1-2; 9 bases fit TRBD1. CDR1 is MDHEN, CDR2 SYDVKM, per germline. With 2 bases clipped from V and 3 bases from J, the junction kept 1 base outside the gene matches. This CDR3 spans 14 amino acids. The CDR3 loop reads CASSLGTGYYGYTF. CDR3 coding DNA: TGTGCCAGCAGTTTAGGGACAGGGTACTATGGCTACACCTTC.

As for this clonotype: This may stem from a read error, because a much larger clone lies one nucleotide away. The gene calls are TRBV18 and TRBJ2-7, with 10 bases matching TRBD2. The germline V gene encodes CDR1 KGHSH and CDR2 LQKENI. The CDR3 is 17 amino acids. V trimming: 3 bases; J trimming: 3 bases; junction bases outside the gene matches: 11. The CDR3 sequence is CASSPVIGLAEGYEQYF. DNA for the CDR3: TGTGCCAGCTCACCTGTCATCGGACTAGCGGAGGGCTACGAGCAGTACTTC.

The chain has TRBV9 and TRBJ2-2; TRBD1 agrees at 9 bases. The CDR3 length is 16 residues. Germline assignment: CDR1 SGDLS and CDR2 YYNGEE. V gave up 1 base and J gave up 3 bases; unmatched junction bases: 4. The CDR3 reads CASSVNRGLDTGELFF. CDR3 coding DNA: TGTGCCAGCAGCGTAAACAGGGGGCTGGACACCGGGGAGCTGTTTTTT.

This clonotype was detected many times. The chain links TRBV27 to TRBJ2-7; either TRBD1 or TRBD2 may fit D (5 bases each). V shed 5 bases and J shed 0 bases, with 11 bases lying between them. CDR1 and CDR2 from the germline V gene are MNHEY and SMNVEV (reference sequence). The CDR3 runs 14 residues. The CDR3 here is CASSTPGPSYEQYF. In DNA form, the CDR3 reads TGTGCCAGCAGTACGCCGGGACCCTCCTACGAGCAGTACTTC.

This chain uses TRBV24-1 with TRBJ2-3, with 8 bases identical to TRBD2. CDR1 is KGHDR, CDR2 SFDVKD, per germline. The CDR3 length is 16 residues. Trimming cost V 3 bases and J 4 bases; bases outside gene matches: 8. The CDR3 sequence is CATSDPSGGTPDTQYF. The CDR3, as DNA: TGTGCCACCAGTGATCCCAGCGGGGGTACACCAGATACGCAGTATTTT.

There are many counts of this clonotype. The gene calls are TRBV28 and TRBJ2-1; TRBD1 is a possible D gene (5 bases). The CDR3 totals 14 residues. From germline, CDR1 is MDHEN and CDR2 SYDVKM. V lost 7 bases to trimming and J lost 3 bases, with 13 bases between them. CDR3 region: CASTVPGLYNEQFF. CDR3 DNA sequence: TGTGCCAGCACCGTCCCAGGGCTCTACAATGAGCAGTTCTTC.

This clonotype was observed a few times. DNA for the CDR3: TGCAGTGCTAGAGGGCAGGTGAACACCGGGGAGCTGTTTTTT. Residues: CSARGQVNTGELFF. The chain is built from TRBV20-1 and TRBJ2-2; no clear D. The ends were cut back, 1 base at V and 1 base at J, with 7 bases in the middle. Germline CDR1 is DFQATT and CDR2 is SNEGSKA (reference sequence). This CDR3 has 14 residues.

The chain carries TRBV20-1 and TRBJ2-3; 7 bases are shared with TRBD1. This CDR3 region has 15 residues. V shed 6 bases and J 0 bases; nucleotides not matched to a gene: 9. Germline loops: CDR1 DFQATT, CDR2 SNEGSKA (reference sequence). The CDR3 spells CSARQGTSSTDTQYF. CDR3 DNA: TGCAGTGCCCGACAGGGAACCTCTAGCACAGATACGCAGTATTTT.

This clonotype was counted at least ten times. CDR3 protein: CASRVGPQGLNTEAFF. As DNA, the CDR3 is TGTGCCAGCAGGGTAGGGCCCCAGGGGTTGAACACTGAAGCTTTCTTT. The chain links TRBV11-2 to TRBJ1-1; D may be TRBD1 (6 bases). Trimming left V 6 bases short and J 0 bases short, with 17 bases between. The germline V gene has CDR1 SGHAT and CDR2 FQNNGV. CDR3 size: 16 residues. Looking up the rest from reference TRBV11-2 and TRBJ1-1 gives the full variable domain: EAGVAQSPRYKIIEKRQSVAFWCNPISGHATLYWYQQILGQGPKLLIQFQNNGVVDDSQLPKDRFSAERLKGVDSTLKIQPAKLEDSAVYLCASRVGPQGLNTEAFFGQGTRLTVV.

This clonotype came up many times. The chain recombines TRBV5-1 with TRBJ2-5, with 9 positions matching TRBD2. V dropped 0 bases and J dropped 5; count of bases not matched to a gene: 14. The germline V gene encodes CDR1 SGHRS and CDR2 YFSETQ. This CDR3 is built from 18 residues. The CDR3 loop reads CASSLAGAGGPSRETQYF. The CDR3 DNA follows: TGCGCCAGCAGCTTGGCCGGCGCGGGAGGGCCATCTCGGGAGACCCAGTACTTC.

This clonotype was seen repeatedly, ten times or more. The chain couples TRBV3-1 to TRBJ2-1; TRBD2 aligns across 11 bases. CDR3 length: 16 residues. Per the germline V gene, CDR1 is LGHDT and CDR2 is YNNKEL (reference sequence). V trimming: 0 bases; J trimming: 9 bases; junction bases outside the gene matches: 7. CDR3 in amino acids: CASSQERTSGRVEQFF. CDR3 DNA sequence: TGTGCCAGCAGCCAAGAGAGAACTAGCGGGAGAGTTGAGCAGTTCTTC.

This clonotype was seen a few times. The chain combines TRBV7-2 with TRBJ2-7; 7 bases are shared with TRBD1. V shed 4 bases and J 3 bases; nucleotides not matched to a gene: 6. The germline gives CDR1 SGHTA, CDR2 FQGNSA. CDR3 length equals 14 residues. Written as DNA, the CDR3 is TGTGCCAGCAGCTGGGAGACAGGGTTCTACGAGCAGTACTTC. Amino acid sequence: CASSWETGFYEQYF.

As for this clonotype: This may stem from a read error, because a much larger clone lies one nucleotide away. The chain's CDR3 is CASSSPPGRYNEQFF. In DNA form, the CDR3 reads TGTGCCAGCAGCTCCCCCCCCGGGCGGTACAATGAGCAGTTCTTC. The chain employs TRBV7-3 and TRBJ2-1; D ambiguous. The CDR3 is 15 amino acids. Germline assignment: CDR1 SGHTA and CDR2 FQGTGA. V was clipped by 4 bases and J by 4 bases, with 14 bases between them.

This clonotype was seen many times. A read error may produce the germline difference seen at one junction end. The chain joins TRBV2 to TRBJ2-5; 7 bases agree with TRBD2. CDR3 length equals 14 residues. The V gene's germline CDR1 is SNHLY and CDR2 FYNNEI. CDR3 protein: CANSEGGSFGTQYF. Written as DNA, the CDR3 is TGTGCCAACAGTGAAGGCGGGAGCTTTGGGACCCAGTACTTC.

The chain joins TRBV25-1 to TRBJ1-6; D remains unclear. This CDR3 comprises 12 residues. Looked up from germline, CDR1 is MGHDK and CDR2 is SYGVNS. V was pared by 6 bases and J by 7 bases, with 7 bases between. The CDR3 DNA reads TGTGCCAGCAGAGAAGGGAATTCACCCCTCCACTTT. Protein: CASREGNSPLHF.

This clonotype was counted ten times or more. Germline and junction disagree at one end, which may indicate a read error. The chain recombines TRBV2 with TRBJ1-2; 7 nucleotides line up with TRBD1. This CDR3 has 15 residues. Germline V gene lookup returns CDR1 SNHLY and CDR2 FYNNEI. CDR3 amino acids: CASIEEDRLQGGYTF. Written as DNA, the CDR3 is TGTGCCAGCATTGAAGAGGACAGGCTTCAGGGTGGCTACACCTTC. The full variable domain, in which reference TRBV2 and TRBJ1-2 provide the parts outside the CDR3, is EPEVTQTPSHQVTQMGQEVILRCVPISNHLYFYWYRQILGQKVEFLVSFYNNEISEKSEIFDDQFSVERPDGSNFTLKIRSTKLEDSAMYFCASIEEDRLQGGYTFGSGTRLTVV.

This clonotype has a handful of counts. The V and J genes are TRBV19 and TRBJ2-5; 9 nucleotides line up with TRBD2. Germline assignment: CDR1 LNHDA and CDR2 SQIVND (reference sequence). V was pared by 2 bases and J by 1 base, with 8 bases of the junction left unmatched. CDR3 length: 17 residues. DNA of the CDR3: TGTGCCAGTAGTATAACCAGCGGGAGGCCTTTCCAAGAGACCCAGTACTTC. It encodes CASSITSGRPFQETQYF.

This chain joins TRBV7-9 and TRBJ2-1; 12 bases are shared with TRBD2. The CDR3 totals 20 residues. The germline V gene encodes CDR1 SEHNR and CDR2 FQNEAQ (reference sequence). The V segment lost 1 base and the J segment 0 bases; nucleotides outside the gene matches: 10. CDR3 DNA sequence: TGTGCCAGCAGCTTAGTTGTACTAGCGGGAGGCTGGAGCTCCTACAATGAGCAGTTCTTC. Amino acids: CASSLVVLAGGWSSYNEQFF.

This clonotype has a handful of counts. The rearrangement uses TRBV6-1 and TRBJ2-5; TRBD1 matches at 8 bases. The CDR3 loop spans 15 amino acids. In germline, CDR1 is MNHNS, CDR2 SASEGT. The junction had 4 bases not matched to a gene; V was cut back by 0 bases and J by 4 bases. CDR3: CASSEALTGGETQYF. The CDR3 bases are TGTGCCAGCAGTGAAGCGCTCACAGGGGGAGAGACCCAGTACTTC.

A few counts support this clonotype. The CDR3, as DNA: TGTGCCAGCAGCCAAGATCTACGCGGGAGTCGTGTCTACGAGCAGTACTTC. Translation: CASSQDLRGSRVYEQYF. V usage is TRBV4-2 and J usage is TRBJ2-7; 7 positions agree with TRBD2. Germline V lookup: CDR1 LGHNA, CDR2 YNFKEQ. This CDR3 region has 17 residues. Trimming cost V 0 bases and J 3 bases; bases outside gene matches: 11.

This clonotype was recorded at least ten times. The chain is built from TRBV27 and TRBJ1-1; D is ambiguous. Deletions cut 1 base from V and 11 bases from J, with 8 bases between. This CDR3 is 11 amino acids long. Looked up from germline, CDR1 is MNHEY and CDR2 is SMNVEV (reference sequence). In DNA form, the CDR3 reads TGTGCCAGCAGTTTATGGCCTGGGGCTTTCTTT. It specifies CASSLWPGAFF.